The present TCR beta chain was sequenced within a study of CD8 T cells in Susac syndrome. The germline V gene has CDR1 LGHNT and CDR2 FRNRAP. V shed 2 bases and J shed 2 bases, with 10 bases lying between them. The CDR3 has 14 residues. The authors carried out high-throughput sequencing of TCR beta. They applied it to CD8+ and CD4+ T cells obtained from blood. As controls, healthy donors matched for age and sex were used. TEMRA cells were FACS-enriched, unlike CD8+ and CD4+ T cells, which were negatively isolated. An amount of RNA that ranged from roughly 0.5 to 1 ug was reverse transcribed with random hexamers. Amplification of TCR beta CDR3 spanned 54 Vbeta and 13 Jbeta via immunoSEQ multiplex PCR. MiXCR was run by TCRdb on the immunoSEQ multiplex PCR reads, yielding one entry per CDR3 protein. The data show some 190,000 distinct CDR3 sequences, with roughly 94% seen just once and around 0.1% held by the top ten.

Material for sequencing was CD4+ T cells from PBMCs. The chain links TRBV12-5 to TRBJ2-7, with TRBD1 as a possible D gene (6 bases). The receptor was isolated from a human donor in good health. The CDR3 region is CASGLMTGTYEQYF. Written as DNA, the CDR3 is TGTGCTAGTGGTTTGATGACAGGAACCTACGAGCAGTACTTC. The full variable domain, its missing parts supplied by reference TRBV12-5 and TRBJ2-7, is DARVTQTPRHKVTEMGQEVTMRCQPILGHNTVFWYRQTMMQGLELLAYFRNRAPLDDSGMPKDRFSAEMPDATLATLKIQPSEPRDSAVYFCASGLMTGTYEQYFGPGTRLTVT.